This entry lists 16 T cell receptor beta chains sequenced from one sample in a study of CD8 T cells in Susac syndrome. An input of roughly 0.5 to 1 ug of RNA was subjected to reverse transcription using random hexamers. TCRdb re-derived calls from the immunoSEQ multiplex PCR reads in MiXCR, one entry per CDR3 protein. The repertoire consists of fewer than 200,000 distinct CDR3 sequences, with about 95% occurring once and the leading ten covering 0.08% to 0.11%. Material for sequencing was CD4+ T cells from PBMCs. Receptor source: a human donor in good health.

This chain links TRBV29-1 with TRBJ2-7; weak D call: TRBD2 (5 bases). Trimming took 5 bases from V and 0 from J, leaving 11 bases between them. The CDR3 length is 13 residues. CDR1 and CDR2 (germline): SQVTM, ANQGSEA. The CDR3 reads CSVNKGSSYEQYF. In DNA, the CDR3 is TGCAGCGTTAACAAAGGGAGCTCCTACGAGCAGTACTTC.

This clonotype came up once. This chain links TRBV3-1 with TRBJ2-1, with D possibly TRBD2 on 5 matching bases. CDR3 length: 18 amino acids. Germline assignment: CDR1 LGHDT and CDR2 YNNKEL (reference sequence). Trimming left V 0 bases short and J 0 bases short, with 15 bases between. The CDR3 nucleotides read TGTGCCAGCAGCCAAGACGGACTTCTCGTGAGCTCCTACAATGAGCAGTTCTTC. Translating it yields CASSQDGLLVSSYNEQFF.

This clonotype was seen only once. V usage is TRBV20-1 and J usage is TRBJ2-5; 7 bases align to TRBD1. Trimming cost V 0 bases and J 2 bases; bases outside gene matches: 6. The CDR3 contains 15 residues. Germline values: CDR1 DFQATT, CDR2 SNEGSKA (reference sequence). The CDR3 spells CSARDTGAPQETQYF. The DNA for the CDR3 is TGCAGTGCTAGAGATACAGGGGCCCCTCAAGAGACCCAGTACTTC.

This chain uses TRBV24-1 with TRBJ2-1; 11 bases are a match to TRBD2. Germline V gene lookup returns CDR1 KGHDR and CDR2 SFDVKD. After removal of 7 bases from V and 4 bases from J, the junction contained 11 bases not matched to a gene. The CDR3 loop spans 17 amino acids. CDR3 nucleotides: TGTGCCACCAGCCCAACTAGCGGGAGTGGTATGTACAATGAGCAGTTCTTC. Amino acid sequence: CATSPTSGSGMYNEQFF.

This chain links TRBV19 with TRBJ2-2; 8 bases map to TRBD2. This CDR3 region has 16 residues. V gave up 6 bases and J gave up 4 bases; unmatched junction bases: 10. Germline V lookup: CDR1 LNHDA, CDR2 SQIVND (reference sequence). In nucleotides, the CDR3 is TGTGCCAGTAGCCGAATTGAGCGGGAGATCACCGGGGAGCTGTTTTTT. Translating it yields CASSRIEREITGELFF.

This chain connects TRBV27 to TRBJ1-2; D is unclear. CDR1 MNHEY and CDR2 SMNVEV come from the germline V gene (reference sequence). This CDR3 region has 12 residues. The ends were cut back, 8 bases at V and 7 bases at J, with 14 bases in the middle. In nucleotides, the CDR3 is TGTGCCAGCCGGGAGGCGGCGCGTGGCTACACCTTC. Protein product: CASREAARGYTF.

The chain carries TRBV7-2 and TRBJ2-3; D is uncertain. Germline CDR1 is SGHTA and CDR2 is FQGNSA. V dropped 4 bases and J dropped 0 bases, with 2 bases sitting between them. CDR3 length equals 12 residues. CDR3 sequence reads: CASSWSTDTQYF. In DNA, the CDR3 is TGTGCCAGCAGCTGGAGCACAGATACGCAGTATTTT.

A note on this clonotype: At one of its ends the junction is not consistent with the germline gene, which may arise from a read error. The chain uses TRBV25-1 and TRBJ2-1; D is perhaps TRBD1 or TRBD2 (5 bases each). This CDR3 has 10 amino acids. Looked up from germline, CDR1 is MGHDK and CDR2 is SYGVNS. This chain's CDR3 is CARQDNTEVF. CDR3 bases: TGTGCCAGGCAGGACAACACGGAGGTCTTC.

V gene TRBV30 combines with J gene TRBJ2-1; D remains ambiguous. V lost 5 bases to trimming and J lost 15 bases, with 17 bases between them. The germline V gene encodes CDR1 GTSNPN and CDR2 SVGIG (reference sequence). The CDR3 spans 11 residues. As DNA, the CDR3 is TGTGCCTGGTCTTTAGAAGGAAAACTGTTCTTC. Translation: CAWSLEGKLFF.

This chain joins TRBV25-1 and TRBJ1-1, with D hard to call. CDR1 and CDR2 (germline): MGHDK, SYGVNS. CDR3 length equals 13 residues. With 6 bases removed from V and 1 base from J, the gap between germline ends came to 9 bases. The CDR3 spells CASSGRGNTEAFF. Here the CDR3 DNA reads TGTGCCAGCAGCGGTCGGGGGAACACTGAAGCTTTCTTT.

The V gene is TRBV20-1, the J gene TRBJ2-7; 7 bases align to TRBD2. From germline, CDR1 is DFQATT and CDR2 SNEGSKA (reference sequence). V shed 6 bases, J shed 0 bases, and the junction held 11 bases outside the gene matches. This CDR3 is built from 15 residues. CDR3 DNA: TGCAGTGCCATTCGGGGGGAGACGGGCTCCTACGAGCAGTACTTC. This encodes CSAIRGETGSYEQYF.

The rearrangement joins TRBV24-1 to TRBJ2-7; D uncertain. Germline CDR1 is KGHDR and CDR2 is SFDVKD. The CDR3 has 12 residues. Trimming left V 3 bases short and J 4 bases short, with 6 bases between. The CDR3 sequence: CATSDETYEQYF. The CDR3, as DNA: TGTGCCACCAGTGATGAAACTTACGAGCAGTACTTC.

V gene TRBV6-2 or TRBV6-3 combines with J gene TRBJ1-5; TRBD1 might be the D (6 bases). Germline loops: CDR1 MNHEY, CDR2 SVGEGT. The CDR3 loop spans 15 amino acids. Between the trimmed V and J ends, which lost 6 bases and 0 bases, there was a span of 12 bases. CDR3 residues: CASSWGDNSNQPQHF. CDR3 nucleotide sequence: TGTGCCAGCAGCTGGGGGGACAATAGCAATCAGCCCCAGCATTTT.

The chain is built from TRBV5-6 and TRBJ2-7; 8 positions match TRBD1. J gave up 6 bases and V 0 bases, and 8 bases lay outside the gene matches. There are 15 residues in the CDR3. The germline V gene has CDR1 SGHDT and CDR2 YYEEEE. CDR3 nucleotide sequence: TGTGCCAGCAGCTTGGCCGGGACAGGAGCTCGCGAGCAGTACTTC. Translation gives CASSLAGTGAREQYF.

This sequence joins TRBV7-8 and TRBJ2-2; maybe TRBD1 (5 bases). This CDR3 comprises 15 residues. The germline CDR1 and CDR2 sequences are SGHVS and FQNEAQ. V lost 3 bases and J 2 bases, leaving 10 bases between the germline ends. CDR3 coding DNA: TGTGCCAGCAGCTTCGGACACGCCAACACCGGGGAGCTGTTTTTT. Protein product: CASSFGHANTGELFF.

V is TRBV20-1 and J is TRBJ1-1; the D gene is possibly TRBD1 (6 bases). This CDR3 is built from 13 residues. Per the germline V gene, CDR1 is DFQATT and CDR2 is SNEGSKA (reference sequence). DNA of the CDR3: TGCAGCGTACTACGGGGGGCTGGCACTGAAGCTTTCTTT. It translates to CSVLRGAGTEAFF.